The 20 T cell receptor beta chains below were found in one sample sequenced in a study of human T cells and chemical hapten exposure. The time point is: pre-sensitization, week 0. Treatment denoted: therapeutic diphenylcyclopropenone sensitization with weekly scalp DPC. Each CDR3 protein gets one entry after TCRdb re-called the RACE reads with MiXCR. This table has roughly 88,000 distinct CDR3 sequences, 9.6% appearing once. The sample here was whole blood, taken in connection with sensitization to the hapten diphenylcyclopropenone (DPC). The source is a woman aged 40 to 49 with alopecia areata. Some clones in this sample may be carry-over from other donors' samples.

This clonotype came up many times. This chain connects TRBV5-1 to TRBJ2-5; D assignment may be TRBD1 or TRBD2 (5 bases each). The V gene lost 4 bases and the J gene lost 3 bases, with 16 bases spanning the gap. The CDR3 totals 15 residues. Germline-derived CDR1 and CDR2 are SGHRS and YFSETQ. CDR3 DNA sequence: TGCGCCAGCAGCGTAGCCGGGACGGTGGAAGAGACCCAGTACTTC. Amino acid sequence: CASSVAGTVEETQYF.

Ten or more counts support this clonotype. The chain employs TRBV12-3 or TRBV12-4 and TRBJ1-2; D remains ambiguous. Between the trimmed V and J ends, which lost 4 bases and 0 bases, there was a span of 12 bases. The CDR3 runs to 15 residues. The CDR3 loop reads CASSYRGSANYGYTF. The CDR3 coding sequence is TGTGCCAGCAGTTATCGAGGATCAGCTAACTATGGCTACACCTTC.

Ten or more counts support this clonotype. The gene calls are TRBV24-1 and TRBJ1-5, with D perhaps TRBD1 (5 bases). Germline values: CDR1 KGHDR, CDR2 SFDVKD. V was cut by 1 base and J by 4 bases, with 7 bases left in between. The CDR3 contains 14 residues. The CDR3 sequence: CATSDFTGNQPQHF. CDR3 nucleotides: TGTGCCACCAGTGATTTTACAGGAAATCAGCCCCAGCATTTT.

This chain links TRBV5-1 with TRBJ1-3; D gene unclear. The germline V gene encodes CDR1 SGHRS and CDR2 YFSETQ. CDR3 length: 13 residues. The V end lost 5 bases, the J end lost 0 bases, and 6 bases lay between the germline ends. The CDR3 sequence: CASRWSSGNTIYF. CDR3 nucleotide sequence: TGCGCCAGCAGGTGGTCCTCTGGAAACACCATATATTTT.

This clonotype is classed as medium-sized. The CDR3 here is CASSRRVFEGAFF. The CDR3 DNA follows: TGTGCCAGCAGCCGCCGAGTTTTTGAAGGAGCTTTCTTT. V usage is TRBV11-2 and J usage is TRBJ1-1; D unresolved. Deletions cut 5 bases from V and 10 bases from J, with 17 bases between. Germline lookup yields CDR1 SGHAT and CDR2 FQNNGV. The CDR3 spans 13 residues.

The chain carries TRBV5-1 and TRBJ2-7; the D is unclear. The V end was cut by 4 bases, the J end by 2 bases, with 7 bases between. This CDR3 spans 12 amino acids. CDR1 and CDR2 from the germline V gene are SGHRS and YFSETQ. The CDR3 bases are TGCGCCAGCAGCCTCATCGCCTACGAGCAGTACTTC. It encodes CASSLIAYEQYF. The full variable domain, completed using reference TRBV5-1 and TRBJ2-7, is KAGVTQTPRYLIKTRGQQVTLSCSPISGHRSVSWYQQTPGQGLQFLFEYFSETQRNKGNFPGRFSGRQFSNSRSEMNVSTLELGDSALYLCASSLIAYEQYFGPGTRLTVT.

This clonotype has at least ten counts. The V call is TRBV20-1, the J call TRBJ1-1; D ambiguous. In germline, CDR1 is DFQATT, CDR2 SNEGSKA (reference sequence). The V end lost 1 base, the J end lost 4 bases, and 13 bases lay between the germline ends. The CDR3 length is 14 residues. CDR3 protein: CSARVGSGITEAFF. The DNA of the CDR3 is TGCAGTGCTAGAGTCGGTTCGGGTATCACTGAAGCTTTCTTT.

This chain links TRBV27 with TRBJ2-5; tentative D call: TRBD2 (6 bases). V was shortened by 0 bases and J by 1 base, with 9 bases between the two germline ends. CDR1 is MNHEY, CDR2 SMNVEV, per germline (reference sequence). CDR3 length: 15 residues. CDR3 protein: CASSLSWGVQETQYF. The CDR3 DNA follows: TGTGCCAGCAGTTTATCGTGGGGGGTCCAAGAGACCCAGTACTTC.

There are a few counts of this clonotype. This rearrangement joins TRBV11-2 to TRBJ1-4; D is unclear. The germline V and J ends were trimmed by 1 base and 0 bases, with 3 bases remaining between them. The germline gives CDR1 SGHAT, CDR2 FQNNGV. CDR3 length equals 14 residues. CDR3 loop: CASSLAATNEKLFF. CDR3 bases: TGTGCCAGCAGCTTAGCTGCAACTAATGAAAAACTGTTTTTT.

This clonotype turned up a few times. V gene TRBV7-9 combines with J gene TRBJ1-1, with 10 bases matching TRBD1. Looked up from germline, CDR1 is SEHNR and CDR2 is FQNEAQ (reference sequence). The ends lost 5 bases at V and 10 bases at J; junction bases unmatched: 7. This CDR3 comprises 13 residues. The CDR3 region is CASSSRQGARAFF. CDR3 coding DNA: TGTGCCAGCAGCAGCCGACAGGGGGCTCGAGCTTTCTTT. The complete variable domain, with remaining parts taken from reference TRBV7-9 and TRBJ1-1, reads DTGVSQNPRHKITKRGQNVTFRCDPISEHNRLYWYRQTLGQGPEFLTYFQNEAQLEKSRLLSDRFSAERPKGSFSTLEIQRTEQGDSAMYLCASSSRQGARAFFGQGTRLTVV.

This clonotype has ten or more counts. The V call is TRBV4-2, the J call TRBJ2-3; D is uncertain. This CDR3 is 13 amino acids long. The germline V gene encodes CDR1 LGHNA and CDR2 YNFKEQ. V was shortened by 3 bases and J by 3 bases, with 7 bases between the two germline ends. The CDR3 sequence is CASSQAPTDTQYF. The CDR3, as DNA: TGTGCCAGCAGCCAGGCCCCTACAGATACGCAGTATTTT.

This clonotype came up many times. V and J are TRBV27 and TRBJ1-4; possibly TRBD1 for D (5 bases). Germline CDR1 is MNHEY and CDR2 is SMNVEV (reference sequence). This CDR3 has 13 residues. The V and J ends lost 3 bases and 7 bases respectively, with 9 bases between them. CDR3 bases: TGTGCCAGCAGTTTGTGGAGGGGTGAAAAACTGTTTTTT. Translated: CASSLWRGEKLFF.

This clonotype has a handful of counts. The chain has TRBV6-5 and TRBJ2-4; 11 bases are a match to TRBD1. V trimming: 0 bases; J trimming: 7 bases; junction bases outside the gene matches: 5. The CDR3 totals 16 residues. Germline-derived CDR1 and CDR2 are MNHEY and SVGAGI. The CDR3 loop reads CASSYSDRGLGNIQYF. The DNA for the CDR3 is TGTGCCAGCAGTTACTCGGACAGGGGGCTGGGGAACATTCAGTACTTC.

This clonotype was recorded at least ten times. V is TRBV2 and J is TRBJ1-3; D might be TRBD1 (5 bases). CDR3 length: 15 amino acids. V lost 5 bases and J lost 6, with 17 bases in between. The germline gives CDR1 SNHLY, CDR2 FYNNEI. The CDR3 DNA is TGTGCCAGCAGTATAGAAGGGGTGGCCGAAAACACCATATATTTT. Protein: CASSIEGVAENTIYF.

This clonotype was seen ten or more times. The chain is built from TRBV7-3 and TRBJ2-2; D gene uncertain. The CDR3 loop spans 13 amino acids. The ends were cut back, 8 bases at V and 1 base at J, with 8 bases in the middle. Germline V gene sequence: CDR1 SGHTA, CDR2 FQGTGA. DNA of the CDR3: TGTGCCAGCTCGACCCAGAACACCGGGGAGCTGTTTTTT. Protein: CASSTQNTGELFF.

About this clonotype: A much bigger clone sits one base away, suggesting this may be a read error. The chain has TRBV7-8 and TRBJ2-7; no firm D call. CDR3 length equals 14 residues. The germline V gene has CDR1 SGHVS and CDR2 FQNEAQ. V lost 2 bases to trimming and J lost 2 bases, with 10 bases between them. Here the CDR3 DNA reads TGTGCCAGCAGCTTAAGTCGGGCCCCCTACGAGCAGTACTTC. Translation: CASSLSRAPYEQYF.

The chain joins TRBV20-1 to TRBJ2-1; the match to TRBD2 covers 8 bases. Germline V gene data show CDR1 as DFQATT and CDR2 as SNEGSKA (reference sequence). Trimming removed 2 bases from V and 6 bases from J; junction bases left unmatched: 6. The CDR3 runs to 14 residues. DNA for the CDR3: TGCAGTGCTAGATCGGGGGGGGAGAGCAATGAGCAGTTCTTC. This encodes CSARSGGESNEQFF.

This clonotype was seen at least ten times. The rearrangement links TRBV27 to TRBJ1-2, with D possibly TRBD1 on 5 matching bases. Per germline, CDR1 MNHEY and CDR2 SMNVEV (reference sequence). V was cut by 3 bases and J by 5 bases, with 10 bases left in between. The CDR3 totals 13 residues. This CDR3 is CASSLGTQYGYTF. The CDR3 DNA reads as TGTGCCAGCAGTTTGGGGACTCAGTATGGCTACACCTTC.

This clonotype was found a few times. The gene calls are TRBV7-2 and TRBJ2-2, with D perhaps being TRBD1 or TRBD2 (5 bases each). Trimming stripped 5 bases from V and 0 bases from J, with 13 bases between. Looked up from germline, CDR1 is SGHTA and CDR2 is FQGNSA. CDR3 length: 16 residues. CDR3 in amino acids: CASSPQGAANTGELFF. CDR3 nucleotides: TGTGCCAGCAGCCCCCAGGGAGCGGCGAACACCGGGGAGCTGTTTTTT.

This clonotype was found many times. This sequence joins TRBV12-3 or TRBV12-4 and TRBJ1-2; D gene unclear. V lost 5 bases to trimming and J lost 5 bases, with 12 bases between them. The CDR3 length is 13 residues. The CDR3 sequence: CASSRDGIYGYTF. The CDR3 DNA reads TGTGCCAGCAGTCGCGACGGCATATATGGCTACACCTTC.